The text below deals with one TCR beta chain. Its antigen is still unknown. TCRdb's table, derived via immunoSEQ multiplex PCR, lists solely in-frame clones and lacks some. The table includes approximately 1,500,000 clones, roughly 96% detected once. This sample is part of a study of shared clonotypes between healthy human individuals. From germline, CDR1 is SGHNT and CDR2 YENEEA. After removal of 3 bases from V and 3 bases from J, the junction contained 8 bases not matched to a gene. The CDR3 loop spans 16 amino acids. Study observations and caveats: Sharing of clonotypes among donors was expected to vary with sequencing depth. As a rule, naive subsets had a larger estimated richness than memory subsets. Generation probability values for non-shared clonotypes were lower than those for clonotypes shared by all four donors. Clonotypes that were shared across a handful of donors made up approximately 5% of naive CD4 clonotypes.

Sequenced: naive CD4+ T cells sorted from blood. The subset: CD45RA+ positively selected. The receptor's source is a man younger than 40 in good health. The V call is TRBV11-3, the J call TRBJ2-5; the match to TRBD2 covers 9 bases. The CDR3 nucleotides are TGTGCCAGCAGCTTCCGCGGGAGGGACATGGAAGAGACCCAGTACTTC. Protein sequence: CASSFRGRDMEETQYF. Looking up the rest from reference TRBV11-3 and TRBJ2-5 gives the full variable domain: EAGVVQSPRYKIIEKKQPVAFWCNPISGHNTLYWYLQNLGQGPELLIRYENEEAVDDSQLPKDRFSAERLKGVDSTLKIQPAELGDSAVYLCASSFRGRDMEETQYFGPGTRLLVL.